The 17 T cell receptor beta chains below all came from one sample that was sequenced in a study of T cell changes during pregnancy in multiple sclerosis. Assay: immunoSEQ multiplex PCR; the TCRdb copy retains only in-frame clones and omits some. The data show fewer than 95,000 clones, about 94% seen once. The starting material was peripheral blood, obtained in the first trimester of pregnancy. These receptors originate from a female donor in good health, enrolled as a control in a pregnancy study.

This clone was recorded once. The chain uses TRBV27 and TRBJ2-7, with 12 bases that match TRBD2. Germline trimming cut 3 bases from V and 2 bases from J; bases unmatched to any gene: 5. The V gene's germline CDR1 is MNHEY and CDR2 SMNVEV (reference sequence). The CDR3 extends over 16 amino acids. This CDR3 is CASSLVLAGGPYEQYF. Here the CDR3 DNA reads TGTGCCAGCAGTTTGGTCCTAGCGGGAGGGCCCTACGAGCAGTACTTC.

Only one count was recorded for this clone. The chain uses TRBV5-4 and TRBJ1-1; a possible D gene is TRBD1 (5 bases). Germline V lookup: CDR1 SGHNT, CDR2 YYREEE (reference sequence). The V and J ends lost 3 bases and 4 bases respectively, with 16 bases between them. This CDR3 has 15 residues. This CDR3 reads CASSSSTAGPTEAFF. In nucleotides, the CDR3 is TGTGCCAGCAGCTCGTCGACCGCAGGGCCCACTGAAGCTTTCTTT.

The chain couples TRBV4-1 to TRBJ1-5; tentatively, D is TRBD1 (6 bases). Germline assignment: CDR1 MGHRA and CDR2 YSYEKL. The CDR3 runs to 13 residues. V lost 1 base and J 6 bases, leaving 7 bases between the germline ends. The CDR3 reads CASSQAGAQPQHF. Here the CDR3 DNA reads TGCGCCAGCAGCCAAGCAGGGGCTCAGCCCCAGCATTTT.

V usage is TRBV5-1 and J usage is TRBJ2-1; 8 nucleotides agree with TRBD2. Germline trimming cut 7 bases from V and 5 bases from J; bases unmatched to any gene: 8. The CDR3 loop spans 14 amino acids. CDR1 SGHRS and CDR2 YFSETQ come from the germline V gene. As DNA, the CDR3 is TGCGCCAGCTCCCCACTAGCGGATAACAATGAGCAGTTCTTC. This codes for CASSPLADNNEQFF.

V is TRBV29-1 and J is TRBJ2-7, with 14 positions matching TRBD2. Looked up from germline, CDR1 is SQVTM and CDR2 is ANQGSEA. CDR3 length: 14 amino acids. Trimming removed 3 bases from V and 9 bases from J; junction bases left unmatched: 7. CDR3 sequence reads: CSVDAGTSGRVQYF. CDR3 DNA sequence: TGCAGCGTTGATGCGGGGACTAGCGGGAGAGTGCAGTACTTC.

V is TRBV11-2 and J is TRBJ1-3; tentative D call: TRBD1 (6 bases). Trimming removed 3 bases at V and 4 bases at J, with 13 bases between. The germline gives CDR1 SGHAT, CDR2 FQNNGV. CDR3 length: 15 amino acids. CDR3 sequence (DNA): TGTGCCAGCAGCTTCCGGACAGCTCCAGGAAACACCATATATTTT. Protein product: CASSFRTAPGNTIYF. The whole variable domain, remainder taken from reference TRBV11-2 and TRBJ1-3, is EAGVAQSPRYKIIEKRQSVAFWCNPISGHATLYWYQQILGQGPKLLIQFQNNGVVDDSQLPKDRFSAERLKGVDSTLKIQPAKLEDSAVYLCASSFRTAPGNTIYFGEGSWLTVV.

In regard to this clone: A junction end diverges from the germline sequence, so it may reflect a read error. The chain has TRBV29-1 and TRBJ2-1, with 9 positions matching TRBD1. Germline CDR1 and CDR2: SQVTM and ANQGSEA. The CDR3 runs 15 residues. DNA of the CDR3: TGCAGCGTTGATTCAGGGACAGGGCCCTATAATGAGCAGTTCTTC. It is translated as CSVDSGTGPYNEQFF.

The genes are TRBV4-1 and TRBJ2-7; 8 nucleotides agree with TRBD1. This CDR3 region has 15 residues. V shed 0 bases and J 4 bases; nucleotides not matched to a gene: 5. Germline V gene data show CDR1 as MGHRA and CDR2 as YSYEKL. The CDR3 spells CASSQEAGQGYEQYF. As DNA, the CDR3 is TGCGCCAGCAGCCAAGAGGCCGGACAGGGTTACGAGCAGTACTTC.

The chain couples TRBV4-1 to TRBJ2-7; tentative D call: TRBD1 (6 bases). Trimming cost V 1 base and J 2 bases, with 9 bases left between them. Germline CDR1 MGHRA, CDR2 YSYEKL. The CDR3 runs to 14 residues. The CDR3 region has the DNA TGCGCCAGCAGCCAAGTGGACAGTACCTACGAGCAGTACTTC. Translating gives CASSQVDSTYEQYF.

The chain links TRBV5-1 to TRBJ2-1, with TRBD2 matching over 7 bases. This CDR3 is built from 15 residues. The germline V gene encodes CDR1 SGHRS and CDR2 YFSETQ. Trimming removed 3 bases from V and 5 bases from J; junction bases left unmatched: 8. The chain's CDR3 is CASSWGGPGNNEQFF. CDR3 DNA sequence: TGCGCCAGCAGCTGGGGAGGGCCAGGGAACAATGAGCAGTTCTTC.

This chain links TRBV5-8 with TRBJ2-5, with TRBD1 as a possible D gene (5 bases). The V gene lost 1 base and the J gene lost 0 bases, with 7 bases spanning the gap. The CDR3 is 14 amino acids. From germline, CDR1 is SGHTS and CDR2 YDEGEE. The CDR3 is CASSLRQNQETQYF. CDR3 in DNA: TGTGCCAGCAGCTTGAGACAGAACCAAGAGACCCAGTACTTC.

V and J are TRBV5-1 and TRBJ2-3; 10 bases line up with TRBD2. The CDR3 runs to 17 residues. In germline, CDR1 is SGHRS, CDR2 YFSETQ. With V trimmed by 4 bases and J by 2 bases, 10 bases remained unmatched. This CDR3 reads CASSPRAGGGPTDTQYF. CDR3 nucleotides: TGCGCCAGCAGCCCCAGAGCGGGAGGGGGGCCCACAGATACGCAGTATTTT.

The chain employs TRBV28 and TRBJ1-4; D may be TRBD1 (6 bases). This CDR3 contains 16 residues. Germline CDR1 MDHEN, CDR2 SYDVKM. V gave up 5 bases and J gave up 0 bases, with 13 bases separating them. The CDR3 is CASSVGGAATNEKLFF. CDR3 DNA: TGTGCCAGCAGTGTAGGGGGGGCGGCAACTAATGAAAAACTGTTTTTT.

Comment on this clone: One end of the junction does not line up with germline, which may come from a read error. This rearrangement joins TRBV5-8 to TRBJ1-4; a possible D gene is TRBD1 (5 bases). Germline V gene sequence: CDR1 SGHTS, CDR2 YDEGEE. The CDR3 consists of 13 residues. The CDR3 DNA reads as TGTGCCAGCAGTTTGGACACCGATGAAAAACTGTTTTTT. Amino acid sequence: CASSLDTDEKLFF.

The J gene is TRBJ1-2, the V gene TRBV5-5; D is possibly TRBD1 (6 bases). Germline values: CDR1 SGHKS, CDR2 YYEKEE (reference sequence). This CDR3 comprises 13 residues. The V gene lost 2 bases and the J gene lost 8 bases, with 13 bases spanning the gap. The DNA for the CDR3 is TGTGCCAGCAGCTTTTATAGGACAGAGGGCTACACCTTC. Its protein is CASSFYRTEGYTF. Using reference TRBV5-5 and TRBJ1-2 for the parts outside the CDR3, the full variable domain is DAGVTQSPTHLIKTRGQQVTLRCSPISGHKSVSWYQQVLGQGPQFIFQYYEKEERGRGNFPDRFSARQFPNYSSELNVNALLLGDSALYLCASSFYRTEGYTFGSGTRLTVV.

This clone was observed a single time. The chain combines TRBV19 with TRBJ1-5; 10 bases line up with TRBD1. The CDR3 extends over 15 amino acids. V was pared by 9 bases and J by 0 bases, with 5 bases of the junction left unmatched. Germline V CDR1 and CDR2: LNHDA, SQIVND (reference sequence). The DNA of the CDR3 is TGTGCCAGCCGGGACAGGGGCCCTAGCAATCAGCCCCAGCATTTT. This sequence encodes CASRDRGPSNQPQHF.

This sequence joins TRBV6-1 and TRBJ2-3; 7 bases map to TRBD2. The length of the CDR3 is 15 residues. V shed 10 bases and J 0 bases; nucleotides not matched to a gene: 10. The germline V gene has CDR1 MNHNS and CDR2 SASEGT. CDR3 coding DNA: TGTGCCAACGGGGCTAGCGGAATGAGCACAGATACGCAGTATTTT. Protein product: CANGASGMSTDTQYF.